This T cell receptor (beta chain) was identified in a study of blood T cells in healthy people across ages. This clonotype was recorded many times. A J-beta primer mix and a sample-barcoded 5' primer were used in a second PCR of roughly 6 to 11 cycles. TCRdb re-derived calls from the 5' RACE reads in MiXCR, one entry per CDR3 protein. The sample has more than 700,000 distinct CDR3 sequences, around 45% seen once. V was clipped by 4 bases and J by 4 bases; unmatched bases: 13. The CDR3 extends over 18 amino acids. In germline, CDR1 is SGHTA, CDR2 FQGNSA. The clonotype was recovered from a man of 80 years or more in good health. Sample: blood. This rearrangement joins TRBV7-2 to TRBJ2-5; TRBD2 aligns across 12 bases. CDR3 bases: TGTGCCAGCAGCTCCACGACTAGCGGGAGAGGGAGAGGAGAGACCCAGTACTTC. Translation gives CASSSTTSGRGRGETQYF.